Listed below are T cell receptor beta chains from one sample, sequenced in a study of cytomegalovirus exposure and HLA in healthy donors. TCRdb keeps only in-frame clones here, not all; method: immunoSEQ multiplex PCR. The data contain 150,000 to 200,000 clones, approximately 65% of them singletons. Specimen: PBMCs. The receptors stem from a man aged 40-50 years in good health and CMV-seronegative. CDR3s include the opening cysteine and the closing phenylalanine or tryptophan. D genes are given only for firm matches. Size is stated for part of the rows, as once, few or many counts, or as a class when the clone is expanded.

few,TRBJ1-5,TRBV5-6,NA,CASSLGPWSTQPQHF,TGTGCCAGCAGCCTGGGACCCTGGAGTACTCAGCCCCAGCATTTT
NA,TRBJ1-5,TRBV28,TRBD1,CASTPSDGQGAQHF,TGTGCCAGCACCCCGTCTGATGGACAGGGTGCCCAGCATTTT
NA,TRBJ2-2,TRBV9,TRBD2,CASSVSLSGRAGTGELFF,TGTGCCAGCAGCGTATCACTTAGCGGGAGGGCGGGCACCGGGGAGCTGTTTTTT
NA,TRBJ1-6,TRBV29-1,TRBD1,CSVGQGENSPLHF,TGCAGCGTTGGACAGGGTGAGAATTCACCCCTCCACTTT
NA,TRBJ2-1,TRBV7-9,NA,CASSYPGISYNEQFF,TGTGCCAGCAGCTATCCGGGGATTTCCTACAATGAGCAGTTCTTC
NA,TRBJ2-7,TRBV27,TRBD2,CASSPLGTNYEQYF,TGTGCCAGCAGCCCACTCGGGACTAATTACGAGCAGTACTTC
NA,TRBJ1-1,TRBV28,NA,CASSLGATGGTEAFF,TGTGCCAGCAGTTTGGGGGCCACGGGAGGGACTGAAGCTTTCTTT
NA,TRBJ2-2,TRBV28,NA,CASSLFPGQNTGELFF,TGTGCCAGCAGTTTATTCCCGGGACAAAACACCGGGGAGCTGTTTTTT
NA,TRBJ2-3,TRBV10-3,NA,CAISGELITQYF,TGTGCCATCAGTGGTGAACTTATCACGCAGTATTTT
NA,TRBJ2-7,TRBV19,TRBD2,CASSIHYGAGGSYEQYF,TGTGCCAGTAGTATCCATTACGGCGCGGGAGGCTCCTACGAGCAGTACTTC
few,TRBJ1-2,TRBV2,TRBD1,CASSYSRDRGNYGYTF,TGTGCCAGCAGTTATAGCCGGGACAGGGGTAACTATGGCTACACCTTC
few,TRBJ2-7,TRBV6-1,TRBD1,CASSEDPTGVYEQYF,TGTGCCAGCAGTGAAGACCCGACAGGGGTCTACGAGCAGTACTTC
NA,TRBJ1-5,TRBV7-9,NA,CASSLDSGPQHF,TGTGCCAGCAGCTTAGATAGCGGGCCCCAGCATTTT
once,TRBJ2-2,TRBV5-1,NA,CASSLLRGLNTGELFF,TGCGCCAGCAGCTTGCTGCGGGGGCTGAACACCGGGGAGCTGTTTTTT
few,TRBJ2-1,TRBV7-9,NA,CASSLVVDSNEQFF,TGTGCCAGCAGCTTAGTGGTTGACTCCAATGAGCAGTTCTTC
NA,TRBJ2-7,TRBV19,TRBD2,CASSELAGVTYEQYF,TGTGCCAGTAGTGAGCTAGCGGGGGTCACCTACGAGCAGTACTTC
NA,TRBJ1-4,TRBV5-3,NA,CARSSTSGRGEKLFF,TGTGCCAGAAGCTCTACTTCAGGGCGGGGTGAAAAACTGTTTTTT
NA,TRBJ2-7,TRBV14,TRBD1,CASSHEDRGLSYEQYF,TGTGCCAGCAGCCATGAGGACAGGGGATTGTCCTACGAGCAGTACTTC
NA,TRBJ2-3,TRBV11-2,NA,CASSLDGLALTTDTQYF,TGTGCCAGCAGCTTAGATGGGTTAGCGCTCACCACAGATACGCAGTATTTT
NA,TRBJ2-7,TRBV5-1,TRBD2,CASSLGLAGGLYEQYF,TGCGCCAGCAGCTTGGGACTAGCGGGAGGGCTCTACGAGCAGTACTTC
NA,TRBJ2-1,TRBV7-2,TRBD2,CASSTRLAAYNEQFF,TGTGCCAGCAGCACCCGACTAGCGGCTTACAATGAGCAGTTCTTC
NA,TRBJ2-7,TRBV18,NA,CASSPSPAVLHEQYF,TGTGCCAGCTCACCGAGTCCCGCCGTCCTCCACGAGCAGTACTTC
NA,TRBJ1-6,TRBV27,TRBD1,CASSSNWGQNNSPLHF,TGTGCCAGCAGTTCAAACTGGGGACAGAATAATTCACCCCTCCACTTT
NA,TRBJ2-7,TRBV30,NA,CAWRQRDSYEQYF,TGTGCCTGGAGGCAGAGGGACTCCTACGAGCAGTACTTC
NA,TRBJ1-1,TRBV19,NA,CASSIPPTSGGGMNTEAFF,TGTGCCAGTAGTATCCCCCCGACGTCCGGGGGAGGGATGAACACTGAAGCTTTCTTT
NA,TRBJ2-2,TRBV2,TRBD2,CASSYLAGAGTGELFF,TGTGCCAGCTCTTATCTAGCGGGAGCGGGCACCGGGGAGCTGTTTTTT
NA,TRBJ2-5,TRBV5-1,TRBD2,CASSRTTSGSKETQYF,TGCGCCAGCAGCCGAACGACTAGCGGGAGTAAAGAGACCCAGTACTTC
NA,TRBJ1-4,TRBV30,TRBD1,CAWSFDREYEKLFF,TGTGCCTGGAGTTTTGACAGGGAATATGAAAAACTGTTTTTT